These 9 T cell receptor beta chains were sequenced from one sample in a study of cytomegalovirus exposure and HLA in healthy donors. PCR amplification relied on 60 Vbeta primers (plus 13 Jbeta primers). Using immunoSEQ multiplex PCR, the repertoire was profiled, and TCRdb retains in-frame clones only, with some absent. The repertoire consists of some 140,000 clones, with approximately 80% occurring once and the leading ten covering roughly 5.9%. Source material: PBMCs. These receptors originate from a woman between 40 and 50 years old in good health and CMV-seropositive.

The chain has TRBV27 and TRBJ2-5, with 12 bases lining up with TRBD2. Near its end, the DNA agrees better with TRBJ2-7, so the J call may be wrong. The length of the CDR3 is 17 residues. CDR1 is MNHEY and CDR2 is SMNVEV in the germline V gene (reference sequence). CDR3 sequence (DNA): TGTGCCAGCAGTTCTCCCCTAGCGGGAGGGCCCCCCTACGAGCAGTACTTC. Protein: CASSSPLAGGPPYEQYF.

This chain connects TRBV13 to TRBJ2-7, with 10 bases matching TRBD2. Trimming removed 4 bases from V and 4 bases from J; junction bases left unmatched: 7. Germline-derived CDR1 and CDR2 are PRHDT and FYEKMQ (reference sequence). The CDR3 loop spans 15 amino acids. For the CDR3, the DNA is TGTGCCAGCAGCTCAGAAGCGGGAGGGTCGTACGAGCAGTACTTC. It encodes CASSSEAGGSYEQYF.

This clone was observed once. The rearrangement joins TRBV27 to TRBJ2-5; 9 bases match TRBD2. Germline V gene lookup returns CDR1 MNHEY and CDR2 SMNVEV (reference sequence). V was clipped by 4 bases and J by 5 bases; unmatched bases: 11. The CDR3 has 16 amino acids. CDR3 in amino acids: CASSSHSGSTGETQYF. CDR3 in DNA: TGTGCCAGCAGTTCACATAGCGGGAGTACAGGGGAGACCCAGTACTTC.

The chain recombines TRBV5-4 with TRBJ2-3, with 7 bases matching TRBD2. The germline V gene encodes CDR1 SGHNT and CDR2 YYREEE (reference sequence). The CDR3 extends over 15 amino acids. The trim removed 6 bases at V and 0 bases at J, leaving 7 bases unmatched. The chain's CDR3 is CASTLYGGSTDTQYF. The CDR3 DNA sequence: TGTGCCAGCACCCTCTACGGGGGGAGCACAGATACGCAGTATTTT. The full variable domain, completed using reference TRBV5-4 and TRBJ2-3, is ETGVTQSPTHLIKTRGQQVTLRCSSQSGHNTVSWYQQALGQGPQFIFQYYREEENGRGNFPPRFSGLQFPNYSSELNVNALELDDSALYLCASTLYGGSTDTQYFGPGTRLTVL.

The chain combines TRBV5-8 with TRBJ2-3, with 8 bases aligning to TRBD2. After removal of 6 bases from V and 2 bases from J, the junction contained 11 bases not matched to a gene. There are 16 residues in the CDR3. The germline gives CDR1 SGHTS, CDR2 YDEGEE. The CDR3 nucleotides read TGTGCCAGCACTTTCGGGGTAGCGGGACCCACAGATACGCAGTATTTT. Its protein product is CASTFGVAGPTDTQYF.

The chain uses TRBV29-1 and TRBJ2-1; 8 positions match TRBD1. CDR1 and CDR2 from the germline V gene are SQVTM and ANQGSEA. CDR3 length equals 15 residues. V was pared by 5 bases and J by 2 bases, with 8 bases of the junction left unmatched. CDR3 nucleotide sequence: TGCAGCGTTCAATTCAGGGGGCGCGCCTACAATGAGCAGTTCTTC. Translating gives CSVQFRGRAYNEQFF.

This clone has only a few counts. The rearrangement uses TRBV7-6 and TRBJ2-5; maybe TRBD2 (5 bases). Between the trimmed V and J ends, which lost 7 bases and 4 bases, there was a span of 16 bases. The CDR3 has 14 amino acids. Germline loops: CDR1 SGHVS, CDR2 FNYEAQ. In DNA, the CDR3 is TGTGCCAGCAACCGTGTTCTAGGACTAGAGACCCAGTACTTC. Translation: CASNRVLGLETQYF.

This clone was picked up a small number of times. The CDR3 DNA follows: TGCAGCGTTGGGGAGGGGGCAGATACGCAGTATTTT. Translation gives CSVGEGADTQYF. The chain carries TRBV29-1 and TRBJ2-3; D might be TRBD2 (7 bases). Germline lookup yields CDR1 SQVTM and CDR2 ANQGSEA. Trimming took 4 bases from V and 4 from J, leaving 9 bases between them. CDR3 length: 12 amino acids.

This clone was picked up a small number of times. Other nucleotide sequences in the sample specify the same CDR3. The chain employs TRBV5-4 and TRBJ1-2; D possibly corresponds to TRBD1 (6 bases). Trimming cost V 0 bases and J 4 bases, with 10 bases left between them. The CDR3 loop spans 14 amino acids. CDR1 is SGHNT, CDR2 YYREEE, per germline (reference sequence). This chain's CDR3 is CASSLGQDRYGYTF. Here the CDR3 DNA reads TGTGCCAGCAGCTTGGGACAGGATCGCTATGGCTACACCTTC.